This entry lists 11 T cell receptor beta chains sequenced from one sample in a study of beta chain features in type 1 diabetes. Every isolated RNA sample was fully reverse transcribed, so sequencing captured expressed TCRB transcripts. TCRdb keeps only in-frame clones here, not all; method: immunoSEQ multiplex PCR. The table shows 600,000 to 650,000 clones, with around 16% occurring only once. The sequenced sample was naive CD4+ T cells from blood. Source of these receptors: a man between 18 and 35 years old in good health.

This clone was observed a handful of times. This rearrangement joins TRBV6-6 to TRBJ1-2; D is perhaps TRBD1 (6 bases). The ends were cut back, 7 bases at V and 3 bases at J, with 9 bases in the middle. This CDR3 is 12 amino acids long. CDR1 MNHNY and CDR2 SVGAGI come from the germline V gene (reference sequence). CDR3 residues: CASTQGYYGYTF. CDR3 bases: TGTGCCAGCACTCAGGGGTACTATGGCTACACCTTC.

The sample holds a few counts of this clone. The rearrangement uses TRBV9 and TRBJ2-3, with D tentatively TRBD1 (5 bases). V lost 0 bases, J lost 6 bases, and 17 bases lay in between. The CDR3 totals 16 residues. Per the germline V gene, CDR1 is SGDLS and CDR2 is YYNGEE. As DNA, the CDR3 is TGTGCCAGCAGCGTAGGTACCTCAGGGTCAGAGGATACGCAGTATTTT. Translating gives CASSVGTSGSEDTQYF.

The table lists this clone with a few counts. The rearrangement links TRBV25-1 to TRBJ2-3, with a weak D call TRBD1 (5 bases). Trimming left V 4 bases short and J 0 bases short, with 5 bases between. The CDR3 consists of 13 residues. In germline, CDR1 is MGHDK, CDR2 SYGVNS. CDR3 DNA: TGTGCCAGCAGTGGACAGAGCACAGATACGCAGTATTTT. This codes for CASSGQSTDTQYF.

This clone was seen only a few times. The chain employs TRBV30 and TRBJ1-1; D is uncertain. The CDR3 runs to 11 residues. The germline gives CDR1 GTSNPN, CDR2 SVGIG (reference sequence). Trimming cost V 0 bases and J 10 bases, with 9 bases left between them. CDR3 coding DNA: TGTGCCTGGAGTGTGGGGTCTAGAGCTTTCTTT. It specifies CAWSVGSRAFF.

In this sample, this clone turned up a few times. The CDR3 reads CASSPSRDSYNEQFF. As DNA, the CDR3 is TGTGCCAGCAGCCCATCCCGGGACTCCTACAATGAGCAGTTCTTC. V usage is TRBV7-3 and J usage is TRBJ2-1, with D possibly being TRBD2 (5 bases). This CDR3 is 15 amino acids long. The ends were cut back, 5 bases at V and 0 bases at J, with 11 bases in the middle. Germline V CDR1 and CDR2: SGHTA, FQGTGA.

This clone has just a few counts. This chain joins TRBV10-3 and TRBJ1-1; TRBD1 might be the D (6 bases). This CDR3 spans 14 amino acids. CDR1 is ENHRY, CDR2 SYGVKD, per germline. Trimming removed 3 bases at V and 3 bases at J, with 11 bases between. The CDR3 coding sequence is TGTGCCATCAGTGATGGGGGGCTGGACACTGAAGCTTTCTTT. Encoded protein: CAISDGGLDTEAFF.

The rearrangement uses TRBV28 and TRBJ2-7; D is perhaps TRBD2 (6 bases). Trimming left V 7 bases short and J 0 bases short, with 13 bases between. The germline V gene has CDR1 MDHEN and CDR2 SYDVKM. This CDR3 region has 14 residues. The CDR3 sequence is CASTPRRGSYEQYF. In DNA, the CDR3 is TGTGCCAGCACCCCGCGGAGGGGCTCCTACGAGCAGTACTTC.

There are a few counts of this clone. The chain uses TRBV7-9 and TRBJ1-1; 8 bases fit TRBD1. V lost 1 base to trimming and J lost 6 bases; unmatched junction nucleotides: 7. CDR1 and CDR2 (germline): SEHNR, FQNEAQ (reference sequence). CDR3 length: 15 amino acids. For the CDR3, the DNA is TGTGCCAGCAGCTTAGATAGCCAGGGGGCCGCTGAAGCTTTCTTT. This translates into CASSLDSQGAAEAFF.

J is TRBJ1-5 and V is TRBV28, with D perhaps TRBD1 (5 bases). The V end was cut by 3 bases, the J end by 5 bases, with 14 bases between. The germline V gene encodes CDR1 MDHEN and CDR2 SYDVKM. This CDR3 has 15 residues. CDR3: CASSFGGLGDQPQHF. The DNA for the CDR3 is TGTGCCAGCAGTTTTGGGGGGTTGGGTGATCAGCCCCAGCATTTT. Together with reference TRBV28 and TRBJ1-5, the CDR3 gives the full variable domain: DVKVTQSSRYLVKRTGEKVFLECVQDMDHENMFWYRQDPGLGLRLIYFSYDVKMKEKGDIPEGYSVSREKKERFSLILESASTNQTSMYLCASSFGGLGDQPQHFGDGTRLSIL.

V gene TRBV7-9 combines with J gene TRBJ1-5, with D possibly being TRBD1 (5 bases). The CDR3 length is 17 residues. V dropped 1 base and J dropped 4 bases, with 17 bases sitting between them. Germline assignment: CDR1 SEHNR and CDR2 FQNEAQ (reference sequence). The CDR3 nucleotides are TGTGCCAGCAGCTTAGTAGTTGTGACAGCGGGTAATCAGCCCCAGCATTTT. Its translation is CASSLVVVTAGNQPQHF.

The V and J genes are TRBV25-1 and TRBJ1-1; D is perhaps TRBD1 (5 bases). Trimming removed 6 bases from V and 0 bases from J, with 8 bases in between. This CDR3 has 13 amino acids. The germline V gene encodes CDR1 MGHDK and CDR2 SYGVNS. CDR3 sequence (DNA): TGTGCCAGCAGGGGGGTGGTGAACACTGAAGCTTTCTTT. This codes for CASRGVVNTEAFF.